Following are 25 T cell receptor beta chains from one sample sequenced in a study of T-cell memory formation after mild COVID-19. TCRdb re-analysed the 5' RACE reads in MiXCR, keeping a single row per CDR3 protein. This sample has around 200,000 distinct CDR3 sequences, with 25% to 35% found just once. The sequenced material came from PBMCs or a T cell subset sorted from them (not recorded which). The receptors were sampled from an adult woman who had mild COVID-19 (a few samples of this study predate the infection). Cell type and time point are not known.

The rearrangement joins TRBV12-3 or TRBV12-4 to TRBJ2-1; 12 bases fit TRBD2. The J segment lost 10 bases and the V segment lost 1 base, leaving 5 bases of the junction unmatched. This CDR3 spans 15 amino acids. CDR3 residues: CASSLGLAGGLEQFF. CDR3 coding DNA: TGTGCCAGCAGTTTAGGTCTAGCGGGGGGGCTAGAGCAGTTCTTC.

The chain uses TRBV7-3 and TRBJ2-7, with D unresolved. V gave up 5 bases and J gave up 6 bases, with 11 bases separating them. Germline lookup yields CDR1 SGHTA and CDR2 FQGTGA. This CDR3 has 12 residues. The CDR3: CASSPGWIEQYF. CDR3 bases: TGTGCCAGCAGCCCCGGGTGGATCGAGCAGTACTTC. The full variable domain, its missing parts supplied by reference TRBV7-3 and TRBJ2-7, is GAGVSQTPSNKVTEKGKYVELRCDPISGHTALYWYRQSLGQGPEFLIYFQGTGAADDSGLPNDRFFAVRPEGSVSTLKIQRTERGDSAVYLCASSPGWIEQYFGPGTRLTVT.

The chain has TRBV7-9 and TRBJ2-5; D may correspond to TRBD1 or TRBD2 (6 bases each). Germline-derived CDR1 and CDR2 are SEHNR and FQNEAQ (reference sequence). This CDR3 has 13 residues. V was clipped by 5 bases and J by 4 bases, with 11 bases between them. CDR3 DNA: TGTGCCAGCAGCCCCCGGGGGCCAGAGACCCAGTACTTC. Protein: CASSPRGPETQYF. Full variable domain (missing parts from reference TRBV7-9 and TRBJ2-5): DTGVSQNPRHKITKRGQNVTFRCDPISEHNRLYWYRQTLGQGPEFLTYFQNEAQLEKSRLLSDRFSAERPKGSFSTLEIQRTEQGDSAMYLCASSPRGPETQYFGPGTRLLVL.

This clonotype showed up just a few times. The chain is built from TRBV7-2 and TRBJ2-5; 7 bases align to TRBD2. Germline CDR1 and CDR2: SGHTA and FQGNSA. This CDR3 region has 16 residues. With V trimmed by 3 bases and J by 4 bases, 11 bases remained unmatched. CDR3 loop: CASSLAGVAGSETQYF. CDR3 bases: TGTGCCAGCAGCTTGGCGGGGGTTGCGGGGTCAGAGACCCAGTACTTC. The variable domain in full, completed from reference TRBV7-2 and TRBJ2-5, reads GAGVSQSPSNKVTEKGKDVELRCDPISGHTALYWYRQSLGQGLEFLIYFQGNSAPDKSGLPSDRFSAERTGGSVSTLTIQRTQQEDSAVYLCASSLAGVAGSETQYFGPGTRLLVL.

The V and J genes are TRBV6-6 and TRBJ2-1; no definite D call. Per germline, CDR1 MNHNY and CDR2 SVGAGI (reference sequence). Trimming left V 2 bases short and J 8 bases short, with 13 bases between. The CDR3 loop spans 14 amino acids. The CDR3 region is CASSYARQSHEQFF. The CDR3 DNA reads as TGTGCCAGCAGTTACGCGCGGCAGAGCCATGAGCAGTTCTTC.

The rearrangement uses TRBV7-9 and TRBJ1-2, with 9 bases fitting TRBD1. CDR1 is SEHNR, CDR2 FQNEAQ, per germline (reference sequence). The length of the CDR3 is 14 residues. Trimming cost V 0 bases and J 6 bases; bases outside gene matches: 2. The CDR3 region is CASSLAGQGHGYTF. As DNA, the CDR3 is TGTGCCAGCAGCTTAGCGGGACAGGGTCATGGCTACACCTTC.

The V call is TRBV5-4, the J call TRBJ2-3; D may correspond to TRBD1 or TRBD2 (7 bases each). The germline gives CDR1 SGHNT, CDR2 YYREEE (reference sequence). This CDR3 has 17 residues. V was pared by 6 bases and J by 2 bases, with 22 bases between. In DNA, the CDR3 is TGTGCCAGCACCCACTCTGCAGGGGGGGTGGTCACAGATACGCAGTATTTT. It codes for CASTHSAGGVVTDTQYF.

The chain links TRBV9 to TRBJ2-7; D is uncertain. CDR3 length: 13 residues. The V and J ends lost 0 bases and 4 bases respectively, with 8 bases between them. Germline V gene data show CDR1 as SGDLS and CDR2 as YYNGEE. The CDR3 loop is CASSVDWGYEQYF. Here the CDR3 DNA reads TGTGCCAGCAGCGTAGATTGGGGATACGAGCAGTACTTC.

In this sample, this clonotype turned up a few times. This rearrangement joins TRBV18 to TRBJ2-1, with D possibly matching TRBD1 (6 bases). Germline V CDR1 and CDR2: KGHSH, LQKENI. The V and J ends lost 3 bases and 3 bases respectively, with 12 bases between them. The CDR3 length is 15 residues. CDR3 sequence (DNA): TGTGCCAGCTCACCCACATCAGGGGTCTACAATGAGCAGTTCTTC. Translated: CASSPTSGVYNEQFF.

The chain joins TRBV9 to TRBJ2-3; 10 positions match TRBD2. The junction had 7 bases not matched to a gene; V was cut back by 3 bases and J by 6 bases. Germline V lookup: CDR1 SGDLS, CDR2 YYNGEE. The CDR3 spans 15 residues. The CDR3: CASSGSGGAADTQYF. The DNA of the CDR3 is TGTGCCAGCAGCGGGAGCGGGGGGGCAGCGGATACGCAGTATTTT. The entire variable domain, with the rest obtained from reference TRBV9 and TRBJ2-3, is as follows: DSGVTQTPKHLITATGQRVTLRCSPRSGDLSVYWYQQSLDQGLQFLIQYYNGEERAKGNILERFSAQQFPDLHSELNLSSLELGDSALYFCASSGSGGAADTQYFGPGTRLTVL.

This chain uses TRBV20-1 with TRBJ1-1, with 8 bases matching TRBD1. The CDR3 runs 14 residues. Looked up from germline, CDR1 is DFQATT and CDR2 is SNEGSKA (reference sequence). The J segment lost 5 bases and the V segment lost 3 bases, leaving 8 bases of the junction unmatched. CDR3 region: CSASGQGQGTEAFF. The CDR3 DNA is TGCAGTGCTAGCGGACAGGGCCAGGGGACTGAAGCTTTCTTT.

The genes are TRBV12-3 or TRBV12-4 and TRBJ2-1; D uncertain. V lost 6 bases and J lost 10, with 13 bases in between. The CDR3 consists of 12 residues. In DNA form, the CDR3 reads TGTGCCAGCAGCCATTCCCGGGCCGAGCAGTTCTTC. Amino acid sequence: CASSHSRAEQFF.

This clonotype was recorded a few times. This chain links TRBV3-1 with TRBJ2-2; D not certain. CDR1 is LGHDT and CDR2 is YNNKEL in the germline V gene (reference sequence). This CDR3 is 13 amino acids long. V lost 6 bases and J lost 6, with 11 bases in between. The CDR3 sequence: CASRPHSAGELFF. The CDR3 coding sequence is TGTGCCAGCAGACCCCATTCGGCCGGGGAGCTGTTTTTT.

This clonotype was seen more than once but under ten times. This chain links TRBV6-1 with TRBJ1-2; unclear D gene. Per the germline V gene, CDR1 is MNHNS and CDR2 is SASEGT. This CDR3 spans 11 amino acids. Deletions cut 8 bases from V and 5 bases from J, with 9 bases between. Here the CDR3 reads CASGANYGYTF. DNA for the CDR3: TGTGCCAGCGGCGCAAATTATGGCTACACCTTC.

This chain joins TRBV12-3 or TRBV12-4 and TRBJ2-3, with TRBD2 matching 11 bases. The V segment lost 5 bases and the J segment 5 bases; nucleotides outside the gene matches: 21. This CDR3 contains 20 residues. The CDR3 DNA reads as TGTGCCAGCAGTCGTAGCGGGGGGGCACTATCATCGGGGCACGGAGATACGCAGTATTTT. Encoded protein: CASSRSGGALSSGHGDTQYF.

This clonotype was picked up one time. The V call is TRBV5-1, the J call TRBJ1-2; a possible D gene is TRBD1 (6 bases). This CDR3 comprises 14 residues. From germline, CDR1 is SGHRS and CDR2 YFSETQ. Trimming took 4 bases from V and 6 from J, leaving 16 bases between them. The DNA of the CDR3 is TGCGCCAGCAGCGTCGACAGGCTCCCTAATGGCTACACCTTC. It specifies CASSVDRLPNGYTF.

This clonotype was picked up a small number of times. The chain combines TRBV4-2 with TRBJ2-1; either TRBD1 or TRBD2 may fit D (5 bases each). The ends were cut back, 4 bases at V and 5 bases at J, with 15 bases in the middle. Germline V gives CDR1 LGHNA, CDR2 YNFKEQ. The CDR3 covers 15 residues. The chain's CDR3 is CASSPGRPSDNEQFF. The CDR3 nucleotides are TGTGCCAGCAGCCCGGGACGGCCCTCGGACAATGAGCAGTTCTTC.

This clonotype was recorded a few times. The V and J genes are TRBV7-2 and TRBJ2-1; the match to TRBD2 covers 7 bases. The ends lost 5 bases at V and 2 bases at J; junction bases unmatched: 12. The CDR3 has 17 residues. Germline CDR1 and CDR2: SGHTA and FQGNSA. CDR3 in DNA: TGTGCCAGCAGCCCCACCGGTACCGGGACTACCTACAATGAGCAGTTCTTC. It yields the protein CASSPTGTGTTYNEQFF.

This clonotype appeared a few times. The CDR3 reads CSVRPGQGERDTQYF. The DNA of the CDR3 is TGCAGCGTACGACCGGGACAGGGGGAGAGGGATACGCAGTATTTT. The chain employs TRBV29-1 and TRBJ2-3; 11 bases are a match to TRBD1. Germline trimming cut 6 bases from V and 6 bases from J; bases unmatched to any gene: 11. Germline CDR1 SQVTM, CDR2 ANQGSEA. This CDR3 is 15 amino acids long.

This clonotype has only a few counts. V gene TRBV30 combines with J gene TRBJ1-5; D remains ambiguous. Trimming cost V 2 bases and J 5 bases, with 10 bases left between them. This CDR3 has 13 amino acids. Per germline, CDR1 GTSNPN and CDR2 SVGIG (reference sequence). The CDR3 sequence: CAWSLAGDQPQHF. In DNA, the CDR3 is TGTGCCTGGAGTTTAGCTGGGGATCAGCCCCAGCATTTT.

This clonotype was observed a few times. The chain employs TRBV7-3 and TRBJ2-7; D is ambiguous. Germline V lookup: CDR1 SGHTA, CDR2 FQGTGA. The V and J ends lost 5 bases and 2 bases respectively, with 16 bases between them. The CDR3 loop spans 15 amino acids. The CDR3 coding sequence is TGTGCCAGCAGCCAAGCAGCGTCGGCCCCCTACGAGCAGTACTTC. Translating gives CASSQAASAPYEQYF.

This clonotype showed up many times. One end of the junction does not line up with germline, which may come from a read error. The V gene is TRBV7-9, the J gene TRBJ2-1; no clear D. Germline values: CDR1 SEHNR, CDR2 FQNEAQ (reference sequence). This CDR3 is 10 amino acids long. The CDR3, as DNA: TGCGCCAGCAGTTACAATGAGCAGTTCTTC. It translates to CASSYNEQFF.

The chain uses TRBV4-2 and TRBJ1-5; D is uncertain. Per germline, CDR1 LGHNA and CDR2 YNFKEQ. The V gene lost 2 bases and the J gene lost 4 bases, with 12 bases spanning the gap. The CDR3 extends over 15 amino acids. The CDR3 loop reads CASSQIHGQNQPQHF. Here the CDR3 DNA reads TGTGCCAGCAGCCAAATCCACGGCCAAAATCAGCCCCAGCATTTT.

The sample holds a few counts of this clonotype. V and J are TRBV10-3 and TRBJ1-2, with D possibly matching TRBD1 (5 bases). V lost 5 bases to trimming and J lost 3 bases, with 16 bases between them. The germline V gene has CDR1 ENHRY and CDR2 SYGVKD. The CDR3 extends over 15 amino acids. DNA for the CDR3: TGTGCCATCAGTCCTCGCTCAGGGTGGGACTATGGCTACACCTTC. This sequence encodes CAISPRSGWDYGYTF.

This clonotype came up a few times. The chain employs TRBV12-3 or TRBV12-4 and TRBJ2-5; a weak D match, TRBD2 (6 bases). CDR3 length: 13 residues. With 6 bases removed from V and 7 bases from J, the gap between germline ends came to 15 bases. CDR3 region: CASSPGAGGTQYF. As DNA, the CDR3 is TGTGCCAGCAGCCCCGGGGCCGGGGGGACCCAGTACTTC.